This TCR beta chain was sequenced in a study of blood T cell repertoires in COVID-19 (TCRdb year 2020). Looking at the study overall: The collaborator samples originated in the United States, Italy and Spain and spanned the acute and convalescent phases of COVID-19. The prospective study material was composed of cDNA or gDNA derived from T cells, B-cell-depleted T cells, or PBMCs. The dataset comprised deeply sampled blood TCRbeta repertoires from subjects exposed to, actively infected with, or recovered from COVID-19. The repertoires were released in a freely available public database meant as a resource for research on the immune response to SARS-CoV-2. Samples were obtained from the ongoing ImmuneRACE study (first 160 participants) and from over 1,000 subjects provided by 6 global collaborators. A de-identified subject ID, COVID-19 status, age in years and sex were almost always included in the sample metadata. HLA class I and class II types, where available, came from metadata supplied by the sample provider rather than from assay-based typing. Results the study describes overall, beyond this receptor: The quantity of clinical and demographic metadata differed by source and by participant and was supplied without curation.

TCRbeta CDR3 regions were amplified from genomic DNA by means of the immunoSEQ Assay, a bias-controlled multiplex PCR. As for how the authors treated the data: Nucleated cell counts per sample were estimated from amplification of reference gene primers within the assay. To quantify the absolute abundance of each unique TCRbeta CDR3 rearrangement, sequence reads were collapsed and filtered. For each sample, productive Simpson clonality was calculated by taking the square root of Simpson's diversity index across productive rearrangements. The clones in this table, taken by TCRdb from immuneACCESS, are in-frame only. Not every clone is retained; where verified, under half of the shortfall comes from an unresolved V gene, and the cause of the rest is unknown. That table furnishes V, J and clone size, whereas the DNA furnished D and trimming. The sample yields about 200,000 clones; 85% were counted once. Approximately 0.9% of the sample is held by the ten biggest clonotypes.

Spanning cysteine to phenylalanine, the CDR3 consists of 14 amino acids. Only the CDR3 portion is preserved as DNA: 42 bases, with reading frame beginning at the first base. The CDR1 and CDR2 encoded by the germline V gene are SGDLS and YYNGEE. V drops 3 bases and J drops 5 bases, leaving 14 bases in between. At one collaborating source in Seattle, patients were enrolled during active infection and were followed longitudinally through the course of disease. Whole blood was collected in K2EDTA tubes by collaborating institutions according to the institutions' own protocols. For TCRbeta analysis, collaborators shipped samples in one of three forms: frozen whole blood, isolated PBMCs, or DNA extracted from either of those sample types. Note on this clone: Its specific antigen is unknown. Base qualities are missing; no much larger clone stands one base away.

This receptor was identified in a man in his 60s with COVID-19, enrolled during active disease. Sequenced material: peripheral blood. The chain joins TRBV9 to TRBJ1-2; tentative D gene TRBD1, with 5 bases matching. The encoded CDR3 is CASSAIGAQYGYTF. At the DNA level, the sequence is TGTGCCAGCAGCGCGATTGGGGCCCAGTATGGCTACACCTTC. Beyond the CDR3, the reference TRBV9 and TRBJ1-2 genes provide the residues; the full variable domain reads: DSGVTQTPKHLITATGQRVTLRCSPRSGDLSVYWYQQSLDQGLQFLIQYYNGEERAKGNILERFSAQQFPDLHSELNLSSLELGDSALYFCASSAIGAQYGYTFGSGTRLTVV.